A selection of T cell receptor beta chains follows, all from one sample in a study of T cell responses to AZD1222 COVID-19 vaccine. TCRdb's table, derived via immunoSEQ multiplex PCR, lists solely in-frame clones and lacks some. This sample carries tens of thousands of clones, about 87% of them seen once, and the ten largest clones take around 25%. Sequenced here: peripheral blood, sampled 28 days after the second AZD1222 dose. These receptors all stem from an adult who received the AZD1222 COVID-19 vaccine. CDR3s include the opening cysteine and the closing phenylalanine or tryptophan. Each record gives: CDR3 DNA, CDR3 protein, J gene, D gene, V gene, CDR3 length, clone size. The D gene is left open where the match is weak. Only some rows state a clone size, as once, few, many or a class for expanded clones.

TGTGCCAGCTCACCCCAGGTTATCGGGCACACCGGGGAGCTGTTTTTT	CASSPQVIGHTGELFF	TRBJ2-2	-	TRBV18	16	-
TGTGCCAGCAGCCCACAGGGTTATGGCGGGGAGCTGTTTTTT	CASSPQGYGGELFF	TRBJ2-2	-	TRBV11-3	14	-
TGTGCCAGCAGCGTAGGGCCAGGCGGCACAGATACGCAGTATTTT	CASSVGPGGTDTQYF	TRBJ2-3	-	TRBV9	15	-
TGCGCCAGCAGCTTGGCGGGGCGGGGGTTTGAGACCCAGTACTTC	CASSLAGRGFETQYF	TRBJ2-5	TRBD2	TRBV5-1	15	-
TGTGCCACCCTGTCCACTAGCGGGGAGGGCGCCGGGGAGCTGTTTTTT	CATLSTSGEGAGELFF	TRBJ2-2	TRBD2	TRBV10-3	16	-
TGTGCCAGCAGCTTACTGGACGGGGAGAATTCACCCCTCCACTTT	CASSLLDGENSPLHF	TRBJ1-6	-	TRBV7-2	15	-
TGCAGCGTTACGCAGGGGAACTATGGCTACACCTTC	CSVTQGNYGYTF	TRBJ1-2	-	TRBV29-1	12	-
TGTGCCAGCAGCGCCCCCAACGGCGCCGGGGAGCTGTTTTTT	CASSAPNGAGELFF	TRBJ2-2	-	TRBV7-9	14	-
TGTGCCAGCAGTCCTGACCTCTATGGCTACACCTTC	CASSPDLYGYTF	TRBJ1-2	-	TRBV12-3/TRBV12-4	12	-
TGTGCCAGCAGCTTGGTAGGGAGCGGGACCAAAAACATTCAGTACTTC	CASSLVGSGTKNIQYF	TRBJ2-4	TRBD2	TRBV5-4	16	-
TGTGCCAGCAGCTTACAAGGGGGGCTTCCCTACGAGCAGTACTTC	CASSLQGGLPYEQYF	TRBJ2-7	-	TRBV5-8	15	-
TGTGCCAGCAGCTTGGCGGGCGGGGAGGAAGCTTTCTTT	CASSLAGGEEAFF	TRBJ1-1	-	TRBV5-6	13	-
TGTGCCAGCAGCCCAAGGACAAACTACAATGAGCAGTTCTTC	CASSPRTNYNEQFF	TRBJ2-1	-	TRBV3-1/TRBV3-2	14	-
TGTGCCAGCAGCTTAGCGAGGGGCGCCCCTGAAGCTTTCTTT	CASSLARGAPEAFF	TRBJ1-1	-	TRBV7-2	14	-
TGTGCCAGCAGCGCAGGGACAGCAGCCTATAATTCACCCCTCCACTTT	CASSAGTAAYNSPLHF	TRBJ1-6	TRBD1	TRBV9	16	-
TGTGCCAGCAGCTTAGTTGTGGGGCGCACAGATACGCAGTATTTT	CASSLVVGRTDTQYF	TRBJ2-3	-	TRBV11-2	15	-
TGTGCCAGCAGCACTCAGCGGAACACAGATACGCAGTATTTT	CASSTQRNTDTQYF	TRBJ2-3	-	TRBV9	14	-
TGTGCCAGCAGCTTGAGCGGGATTGACACAGATACGCAGTATTTT	CASSLSGIDTDTQYF	TRBJ2-3	TRBD2	TRBV7-9	15	once
TGTGCCAGCAGTTTAAGAGGGACAGATACGCAGTATTTT	CASSLRGTDTQYF	TRBJ2-3	-	TRBV12-3/TRBV12-4	13	-
TGTGCCAGCTCACCCCCCGCCGGGACAGGGGTTGGAAACACCATATATTTT	CASSPPAGTGVGNTIYF	TRBJ1-3	TRBD1	TRBV18	17	-
TGTGCCAGCAGTTTAGAACGAGACACTGAAGCTTTCTTT	CASSLERDTEAFF	TRBJ1-1	-	TRBV12-3/TRBV12-4	13	-
TGTGCCAGCTCACCACCAGCGGGGGTTTACGAGCAGTACTTC	CASSPPAGVYEQYF	TRBJ2-7	TRBD2	TRBV18	14	-
TGTGCCAGTAAACCTTTGGACAGGGGGCCCTACGAGCAGTACTTC	CASKPLDRGPYEQYF	TRBJ2-7	TRBD1	TRBV27	15	-
TGTGCCAGCAGCCAGACAGGGACTTCACCCCTCCACTTT	CASSQTGTSPLHF	TRBJ1-6	TRBD1	TRBV4-2	13	-
TGCGCCAGCAGCTTGGCTCTCTCTGGGGCCAACGTCCTGACTTTC	CASSLALSGANVLTF	TRBJ2-6	-	TRBV5-1	15	-
TGTGCTAGTGGTTTGGTACCCCCGGCAGGGGAGTATGGCTACACCTTC	CASGLVPPAGEYGYTF	TRBJ1-2	-	TRBV12-5	16	-
TGTGCCAGCACCCTGGGGGACACCTCGGTGGGTACGCAGTATTTT	CASTLGDTSVGTQYF	TRBJ2-3	-	TRBV6-6	15	-
TGTGCCATCGGTTTGCGCGGTCCTAGCACAGATACGCAGTATTTT	CAIGLRGPSTDTQYF	TRBJ2-3	-	TRBV10-3	15	-
TGTGCCAGCAGTGGGCAGGGGCCTAATGAAAAACTGTTTTTT	CASSGQGPNEKLFF	TRBJ1-4	-	TRBV2	14	-
TGCGCCAGCAGTGAGTCGCAGAGGCGGCCCCAAGAGACCCAGTACTTC	CASSESQRRPQETQYF	TRBJ2-5	-	TRBV10-1	16	-
TGTGCCAGCAGTGAAGGACAGCTCAATCAGCCCCAGCATTTT	CASSEGQLNQPQHF	TRBJ1-5	-	TRBV2	14	-
TGTGCCAGCAGCTTCGCCCGGACAGACAACTATGGCTACACCTTC	CASSFARTDNYGYTF	TRBJ1-2	-	TRBV5-4	15	-
TGCAGTGCTAGGGCCGGGGCGGGCTACACCTTC	CSARAGAGYTF	TRBJ1-2	-	TRBV20-1	11	-
TGCAGCGTCGCGCAGGGGGACTCTGGGGCCAACGTCCTGACTTTC	CSVAQGDSGANVLTF	TRBJ2-6	TRBD1	TRBV29-1	15	-
TGTGCCAGCAGTTTAAGACAGGGAATGAATTCACCCCTCCACTTT	CASSLRQGMNSPLHF	TRBJ1-6	TRBD1	TRBV27	15	-
TGCGCCAGCAGCCCCCTCCAGGGGGCAGGGGAAAAACTGTTTTTT	CASSPLQGAGEKLFF	TRBJ1-4	TRBD1	TRBV5-1	15	once
TGTGCCAGCAGTTCGGCAGGGGTTGGGGCCAACGTCCTGACTTTC	CASSSAGVGANVLTF	TRBJ2-6	-	TRBV5-6	15	-
TGTGCCAGCAGAGGACTGTACAATGAGCAGTTCTTC	CASRGLYNEQFF	TRBJ2-1	-	TRBV2	12	-
TGTGCCACCAGTCGGGGGGATGTGTATAAGCCCCAGCATTTT	CATSRGDVYKPQHF	TRBJ1-5	-	TRBV15	14	once
TGTGCCAGCAGCTTAGCGAGATACTCTGGTCAGCCCCAGCATTTT	CASSLARYSGQPQHF	TRBJ1-5	-	TRBV7-8	15	-
TGTGCCAGCAGTGTACAGGGAAGCAATCAGCCCCAGCATTTT	CASSVQGSNQPQHF	TRBJ1-5	-	TRBV2	14	-